This TCR beta chain was obtained from a study of blood T cells in healthy people across ages. A sample-barcoded 5' primer and a J-beta primer mix were used in a second PCR of about 7 to 12 cycles. One entry per CDR3 protein results from TCRdb running MiXCR on the 5' RACE reads. Of roughly 2 million distinct CDR3 sequences listed, around half were seen once; the top ten hold more than 2%. Total RNA, at least 5.5 micrograms per sample, came from PBMCs. Comments on this clonotype: One end of the junction is discordant with germline, which a read error may explain.

This TCR was recovered from a woman in her forties in good health. What was sequenced was blood.

The CDR3 DNA sequence: TGTGCTAGCAGCTTAGATCCTGTATCTGGGGCCAACGTCCTGACTTTC. Protein product: CASSLDPVSGANVLTF. This chain connects TRBV7-7 to TRBJ2-6, with no clear D. CDR3 length: 16 residues. Germline V gene data show CDR1 as SSHAT and CDR2 as FNYEAQ (reference sequence).